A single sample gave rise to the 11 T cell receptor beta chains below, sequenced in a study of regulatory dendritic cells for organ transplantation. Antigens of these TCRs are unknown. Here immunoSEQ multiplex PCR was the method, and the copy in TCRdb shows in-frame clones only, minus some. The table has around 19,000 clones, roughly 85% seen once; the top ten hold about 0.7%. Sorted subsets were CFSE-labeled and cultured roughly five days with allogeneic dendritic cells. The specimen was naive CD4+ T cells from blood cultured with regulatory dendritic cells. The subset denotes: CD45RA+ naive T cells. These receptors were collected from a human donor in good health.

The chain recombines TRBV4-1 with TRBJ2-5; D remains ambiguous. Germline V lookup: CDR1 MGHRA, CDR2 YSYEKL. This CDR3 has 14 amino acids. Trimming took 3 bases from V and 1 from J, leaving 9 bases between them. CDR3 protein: CASSHTGRQETQYF. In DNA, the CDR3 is TGCGCCAGCAGCCATACTGGACGCCAAGAGACCCAGTACTTC.

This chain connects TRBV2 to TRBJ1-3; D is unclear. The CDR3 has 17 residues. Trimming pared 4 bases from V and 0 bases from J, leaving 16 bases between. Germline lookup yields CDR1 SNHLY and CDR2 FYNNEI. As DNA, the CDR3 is TGTGCCAGCAGTGGGCCTGTAGAAGACCTCTCTGGAAACACCATATATTTT. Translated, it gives CASSGPVEDLSGNTIYF.

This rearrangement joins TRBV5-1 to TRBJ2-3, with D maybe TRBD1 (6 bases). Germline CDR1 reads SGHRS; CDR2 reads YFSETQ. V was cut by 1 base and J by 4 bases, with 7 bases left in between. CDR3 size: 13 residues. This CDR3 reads CASSLQGSDTQYF. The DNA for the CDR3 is TGCGCCAGCAGCTTGCAGGGGTCAGATACGCAGTATTTT. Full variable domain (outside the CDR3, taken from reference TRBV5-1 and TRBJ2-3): KAGVTQTPRYLIKTRGQQVTLSCSPISGHRSVSWYQQTPGQGLQFLFEYFSETQRNKGNFPGRFSGRQFSNSRSEMNVSTLELGDSALYLCASSLQGSDTQYFGPGTRLTVL.

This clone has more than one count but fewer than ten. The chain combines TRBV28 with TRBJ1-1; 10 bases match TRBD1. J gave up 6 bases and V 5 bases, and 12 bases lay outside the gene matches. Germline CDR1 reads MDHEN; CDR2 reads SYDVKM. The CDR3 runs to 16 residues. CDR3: CASSQNPGTGASEAFF. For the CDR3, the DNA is TGTGCCAGCAGTCAAAACCCCGGGACAGGGGCCTCTGAAGCTTTCTTT.

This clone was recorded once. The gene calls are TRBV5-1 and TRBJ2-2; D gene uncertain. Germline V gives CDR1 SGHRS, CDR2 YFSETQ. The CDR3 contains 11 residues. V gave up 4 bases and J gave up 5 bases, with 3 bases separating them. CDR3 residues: CASSHTGELFF. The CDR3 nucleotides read TGCGCCAGCAGCCATACCGGGGAGCTGTTTTTT.

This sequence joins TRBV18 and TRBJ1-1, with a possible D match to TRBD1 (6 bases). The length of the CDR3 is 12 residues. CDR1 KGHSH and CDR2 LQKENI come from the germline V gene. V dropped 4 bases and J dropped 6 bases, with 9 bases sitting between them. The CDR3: CASSQQGSEAFF. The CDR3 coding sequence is TGTGCCAGCTCACAACAGGGATCTGAAGCTTTCTTT. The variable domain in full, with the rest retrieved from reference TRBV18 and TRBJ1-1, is NAGVMQNPRHLVRRRGQEARLRCSPMKGHSHVYWYRQLPEEGLKFMVYLQKENIIDESGMPKERFSAEFPKEGPSILRIQQVVRGDSAAYFCASSQQGSEAFFGQGTRLTVV.

Here the CDR3 reads CASSMGGASGMKTQYF. CDR3 bases: TGTGCCAGTAGTATGGGGGGCGCTAGCGGGATGAAGACCCAGTACTTC. The chain employs TRBV19 and TRBJ2-5, with TRBD2 matching over 9 bases. Per germline, CDR1 LNHDA and CDR2 SQIVND (reference sequence). Trimming at V came to 3 bases and at J to 6 bases, leaving 11 bases not matched to a gene. There are 16 residues in the CDR3.

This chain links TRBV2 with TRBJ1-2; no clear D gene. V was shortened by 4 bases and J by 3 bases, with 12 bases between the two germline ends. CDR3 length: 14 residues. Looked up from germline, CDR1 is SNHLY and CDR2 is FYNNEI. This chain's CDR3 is CASSVRSGDYGYTF. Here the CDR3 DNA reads TGTGCCAGCAGTGTTCGATCTGGGGACTATGGCTACACCTTC.

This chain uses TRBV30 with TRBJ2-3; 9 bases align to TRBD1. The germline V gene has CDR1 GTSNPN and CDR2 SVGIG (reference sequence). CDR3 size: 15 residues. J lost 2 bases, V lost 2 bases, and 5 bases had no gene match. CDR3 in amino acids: CAWSLGQGPTDTQYF. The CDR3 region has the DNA TGTGCCTGGAGTCTGGGACAGGGACCCACAGATACGCAGTATTTT.

DNA for the CDR3: TGTGCCAGCTCACCACCGCCAGAGGAGACCCAGTACTTC. Translated: CASSPPPEETQYF. The chain recombines TRBV18 with TRBJ2-5; D is undetermined. The V end was cut by 0 bases, the J end by 5 bases, with 7 bases between. CDR1 KGHSH and CDR2 LQKENI come from the germline V gene. The CDR3 is made up of 13 amino acids.

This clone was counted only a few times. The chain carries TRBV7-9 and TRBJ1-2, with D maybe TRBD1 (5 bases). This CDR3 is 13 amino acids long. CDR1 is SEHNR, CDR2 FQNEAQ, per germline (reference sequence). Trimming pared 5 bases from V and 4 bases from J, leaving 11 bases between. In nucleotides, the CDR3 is TGTGCCAGCAGCGCCGGGACGCTCTATGGCTACACCTTC. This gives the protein CASSAGTLYGYTF.